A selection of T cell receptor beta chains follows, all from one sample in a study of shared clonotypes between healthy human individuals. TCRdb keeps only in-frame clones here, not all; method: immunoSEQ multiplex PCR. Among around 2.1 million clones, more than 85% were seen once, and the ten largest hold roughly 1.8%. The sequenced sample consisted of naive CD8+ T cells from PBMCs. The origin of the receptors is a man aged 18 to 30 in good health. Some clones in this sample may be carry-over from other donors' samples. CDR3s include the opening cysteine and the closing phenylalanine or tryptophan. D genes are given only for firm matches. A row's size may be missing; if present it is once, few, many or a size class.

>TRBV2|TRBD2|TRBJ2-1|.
TGTGCCAGCAGTGCCGGGACTAGCGGGAGGATTTACAATGAGCAGTTCTTC
CASSAGTSGRIYNEQFF
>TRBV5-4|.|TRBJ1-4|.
TGTGCCAGCAGCTTGGGAACAGCTACTAATGAAAAACTGTTTTTT
CASSLGTATNEKLFF
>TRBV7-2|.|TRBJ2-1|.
TGTGCCAGCAGCTTAAATCTGTGGGCCGGGAGAGAGCAGTTCTTC
CASSLNLWAGREQFF
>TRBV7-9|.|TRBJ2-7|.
TGTGCCAGCAGCCCGTCCTACGAGCAGTACTTC
CASSPSYEQYF
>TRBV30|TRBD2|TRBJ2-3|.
TGTGCCTGGAGTGTGCTTGCGGGAGGCCGCGCAGATACGCAGTATTTT
CAWSVLAGGRADTQYF
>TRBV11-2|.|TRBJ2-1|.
TGTGCCAGCAGCTTGGCCGCCCCTAGGATCGGCTCCTACAATGAGCAGTTCTTC
CASSLAAPRIGSYNEQFF
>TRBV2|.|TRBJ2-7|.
TGTGCCAGCAGGGCTGGGACGGCGGGGCCCTACGAGCAGTACTTC
CASRAGTAGPYEQYF
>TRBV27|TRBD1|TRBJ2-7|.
TGTGCCAGCAGTTCCCTCGACAGGGACGAGCAGTACTTC
CASSSLDRDEQYF
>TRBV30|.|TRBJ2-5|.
TGTGCCTGGAGTGTAAACCTCCAAGAGACCCAGTACTTC
CAWSVNLQETQYF
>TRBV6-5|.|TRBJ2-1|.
TGTGCCAGCAGCCTCAGCCTCAATTACAATGAGCAGTTCTTC
CASSLSLNYNEQFF
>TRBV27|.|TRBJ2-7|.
TGTGCCAGCAGTTTAGACAGGCGTCTACACTACGAGCAGTACTTC
CASSLDRRLHYEQYF
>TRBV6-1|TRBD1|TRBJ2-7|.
TGTGCCACCACGGACAGGAGCTCCTACGAGCAGTACTTC
CATTDRSSYEQYF
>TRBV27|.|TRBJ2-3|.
TGTGCCAGCAGCGGAACCGGGACCCAGCATGGAGATACGCAGTATTTT
CASSGTGTQHGDTQYF
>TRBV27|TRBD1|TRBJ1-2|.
TGTGCCAGCGGGGCACGACAGGGACCAAACTATGGCTACACCTTC
CASGARQGPNYGYTF
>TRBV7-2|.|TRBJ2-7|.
TGTGCCAGCAGCGTCTACTCCAGGAGCTCCTACGAGCAGTACTTC
CASSVYSRSSYEQYF
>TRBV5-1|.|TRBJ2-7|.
TGCGCCAGCAGCGTAGGGGGGACTTATGAGCAGTACTTC
CASSVGGTYEQYF
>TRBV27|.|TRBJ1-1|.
TGTGCCAGCAGTTTGACAATGAACACTGAAGCTTTCTTT
CASSLTMNTEAFF
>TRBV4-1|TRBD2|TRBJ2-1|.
TGCGCCAGCAGCCCGTCGGGTAGGCTAGCGGGAAACAATGAGCAGTTCTTC
CASSPSGRLAGNNEQFF
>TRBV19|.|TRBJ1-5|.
TGTGCCAGTAGGGATGTCTATAGCAATCAGCCCCAGCATTTT
CASRDVYSNQPQHF
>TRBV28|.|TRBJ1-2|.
TGTGCCAGCAGTTTTCTGGCGAACCCCCAAAGGGACTATGGCTACACCTTC
CASSFLANPQRDYGYTF
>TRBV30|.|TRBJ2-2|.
TGTGCCTGCCGCCGGCCTGGGGACACCGGGGAGCTGTTTTTT
CACRRPGDTGELFF
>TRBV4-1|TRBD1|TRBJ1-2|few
TGCGCCAGCAGCCAAAAGGACAGGGCTAACTATGGCTACACCTTC
CASSQKDRANYGYTF
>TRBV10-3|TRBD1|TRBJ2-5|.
TGTGCCATCAGTGATGACAGGGGACCCCAAGAGACCCAGTACTTC
CAISDDRGPQETQYF
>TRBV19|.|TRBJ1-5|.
TGTGCCAGTAGTATAGATGACGGAAACAATCAGCCCCAGCATTTT
CASSIDDGNNQPQHF
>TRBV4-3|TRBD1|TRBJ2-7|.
TGCGCCAGCAGCCAATTTACAGGGGCCTCCTACGAGCAGTACTTC
CASSQFTGASYEQYF
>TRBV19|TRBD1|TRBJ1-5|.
TGTGCCAGTAGTATAGTTCAGGGGGCGGGCGATCAGCCCCAGCATTTT
CASSIVQGAGDQPQHF
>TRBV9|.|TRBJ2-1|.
TGTGCCAGCAGCACCCGACCAGCTTTGGTTGAGCAGTTCTTC
CASSTRPALVEQFF
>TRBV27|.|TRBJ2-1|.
TGTGCCAGCAGTTTATTAGGGGCTGGGTCCTACAATGAGCAGTTCTTC
CASSLLGAGSYNEQFF
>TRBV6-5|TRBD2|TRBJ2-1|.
TGTGCCAGCAGTTACGAGGCTAGCGGGATCAATGAGCAGTTCTTC
CASSYEASGINEQFF
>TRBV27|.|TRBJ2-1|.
TGTGCCAGCAGGACACACAATGAGCAGTTCTTC
CASRTHNEQFF
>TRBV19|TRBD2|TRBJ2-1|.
TGTGCCAGTAGTATAGGGGGTCTAGCGGGAATGTATGAGCAGTTCTTC
CASSIGGLAGMYEQFF
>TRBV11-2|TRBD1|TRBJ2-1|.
TGTGCCAGCAGCTTAGATTCGACAGGGACCTTCAATGAGCAGTTCTTC
CASSLDSTGTFNEQFF
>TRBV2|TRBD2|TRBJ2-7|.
TGTGCCAGCAGTGAGGGGACTAGCGGGACGTACGAGCAGTACTTC
CASSEGTSGTYEQYF
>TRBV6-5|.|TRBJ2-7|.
TGTGCCAGCAGGGTGGGCAGGGAGAGCTACGAGCAGTACTTC
CASRVGRESYEQYF